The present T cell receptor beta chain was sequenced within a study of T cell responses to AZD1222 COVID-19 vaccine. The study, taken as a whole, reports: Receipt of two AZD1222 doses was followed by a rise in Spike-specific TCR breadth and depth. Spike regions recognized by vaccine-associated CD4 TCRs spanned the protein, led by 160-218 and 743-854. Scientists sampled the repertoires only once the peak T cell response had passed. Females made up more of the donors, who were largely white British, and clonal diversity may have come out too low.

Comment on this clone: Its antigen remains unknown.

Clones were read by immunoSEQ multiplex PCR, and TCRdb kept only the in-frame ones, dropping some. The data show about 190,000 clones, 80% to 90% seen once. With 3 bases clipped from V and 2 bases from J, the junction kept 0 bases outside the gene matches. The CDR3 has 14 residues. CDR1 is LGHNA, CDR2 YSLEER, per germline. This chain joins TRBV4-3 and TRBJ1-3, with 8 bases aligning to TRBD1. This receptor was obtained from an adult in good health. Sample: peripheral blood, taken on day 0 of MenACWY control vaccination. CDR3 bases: TGCGCCAGCAGCCAGGACAGGGCTGGAAACACCATATATTTT. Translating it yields CASSQDRAGNTIYF.